This T cell receptor (beta chain) was profiled in a study of cytomegalovirus exposure and HLA in healthy donors (dated by TCRdb to 2017 to 2019). About the study as a whole: In an earlier analysis of 550 to 750 of the donors, approximately 260 Gb of sequence data and some 120 million unique TCR beta sequences from 150 million to 200 million T cells were reported. The study combined high-throughput TCR immunosequencing, statistical association of individual TCRs with disease status, and machine learning to predict cytomegalovirus infection status. A few DR-DQ haplotypes were treated as single units for association and clustering because of strong linkage in the cohort. Rather than drawing on any new phenotypic data, the later analysis identified candidate immune exposures from TCR beta sequences and the way those sequences occurred across donors. HLA typing covered class I and class II loci at four-digit resolution. All discovery cohort repertoires had been generated using a single sequencing platform. In addition to the first cohort of 650 to 800 subjects, a separate validation cohort of 100 to 150 different subjects was used. To decide whether each TCR beta V gene segment behaved as functional or pseudogenic, an earlier analysis of 587 of the donors relied on high-throughput TCR beta sequencing. Using immunosequencing, the study profiled T cell repertoires from approximately 700 subjects and related those repertoires to cytomegalovirus serostatus. The study aimed to test whether signatures of past pathogen exposure could be identified by cataloging public T cell receptors. Donor age, sex, ethnicity and CMV serostatus were compiled alongside the repertoire data. Across approximately 400 genotyped donors of the cohort, an average of approximately 240,000 unique TCR beta nucleotide sequences per donor were sequenced, and roughly 17% of those sequences were non-productive. An early release covering some 640 HLA-typed donors comprised approximately 300 gigabases of sequencing data and approximately 80 million unique TCR sequences. Of the roughly 400 genotyped donors, roughly 85% fell in the genetic ancestry cluster associated with self-reported Caucasian donors. A later analysis re-analyzed previously published TCR beta repertoires from 666 donors and added high-resolution HLA genotyping to study TCR occurrence patterns. Typing coverage differed by locus: A, B, C, DRB1 and DQB1 were typed in roughly 620-630 donors, DQA1 in about 560, DPA1 in 600 to 610, and DPB1 in just under 490. Genome-wide SNP genotypes for about three fifths of the roughly 670 donors were used in a later genetic analysis, which treated that subset as a discovery cohort. General conclusions and limits of the study: A further reported finding was that TCR beta sequences accurately predicted the HLA-A and HLA-B alleles for most subjects in the first cohort. CMV serostatus was the only immune exposure information available for the cohort. Presence/absence analyses assumed roughly uniform sequencing depth across donors, an assumption that may not hold. The classifier was reported to diagnose cytomegalovirus status with high specificity and sensitivity in both the original cohort and the validation cohort. Strong co-occurrence of HLA alleles, especially DR and DQ, made assigning TCR associations to individual alleles difficult. Because HLA typing was missing for some donors at each locus, association tests included only the typed subset. In an earlier analysis of 587 of the donors, most TCR beta V segments appeared in productive rearrangements about 90% or about 30% of the time, broadly matching IMGT annotations. In a later analysis, HLA-associated TCR beta chains showed more clonal expansion and lower generation probabilities than non-associated chains that were equally common. The sequencing pipeline was judged likely to have produced a cluster of highly shared sequence variants as a technical artifact. According to a later analysis, most CMV-associated TCR beta chains appeared to be HLA-restricted, and the HLA associations seemed to be driven largely by CMV exposure. Some IMGT-functional V segments, including TRBV6-2 and TRBV6-3, could not be distinguished by the 87-base-pair reads and were therefore excluded. In vitro tests confirmed that a few of the cytomegalovirus-associated TCR beta chains recognize cytomegalovirus antigens. A total of about 180 TCR beta chains were listed by the study as associated with cytomegalovirus. Most TCR sequences were observed very rarely across donors, whereas some public TCRs were present in many individuals. The earlier analysis of 587 of the donors excluded about 16 rarely observed V segments, including chromosome 9 orphons, because counts were too low. In a later analysis, TCR association rates were found to vary across HLA loci, with the most associated TCRs seen for DRB1 alleles and the fewest for HLA-C alleles. In a later genetic analysis, fewer N-insertions in productive TCRs were reported among donors in an Asian-associated ancestry cluster than the approximately 710-donor mean. In this cohort, only TCR beta chains were sequenced, and detectable features were limited by the absence of alpha or paired-chain data. In a later analysis, several top co-occurrence clusters were reported to appear linked to parvovirus B19, influenza, CMV and Epstein-Barr virus. Linkage disequilibrium might explain the correlated functional status among segregating V segments, but an unknown experimental factor could not be excluded. In a later genetic analysis, a missense DCLRE1C variant was associated with V-gene and J-gene trimming of TCR beta chains, and the association was replicated in an independent cohort. According to the authors, the approach could potentially be generalized to other disease states and immunological phenotypes. In a later analysis, around 17,000 TCR beta sequences were associated with specific HLA alleles at a false discovery rate of 0.05.

Unmatched junction bases come to 7, with V trimmed by 5 bases and J by 5 bases. From its cysteine to its phenylalanine, the CDR3 spans 15 amino acids. The sequence is cut down to CDR3 DNA, 45 bases in frame from base 1. The germline V gene (reference sequence) provides CDR1 MNHEY and CDR2 SMNVEV. The cohort consisted of approximately 690 healthy bone marrow donors. Cohort members were all nominally healthy when sampled, although unrecorded immune exposures were likely present. The donor was CMV seronegative and belonged to the group of over 300 seronegative cohort members. A peripheral blood sample was provided by each donor, and peripheral blood mononuclear cells were used for TCR beta sequencing. The Qiagen DNeasy Blood Extraction Kit was used to extract genomic DNA from the blood cell samples. A word on this clone: Its antigen target is currently unknown. There are no base qualities to consult, and no much larger clone falls within one base.

Libraries were prepared through the immunoSEQ multiplex PCR assay. The multiplex PCR relied on a mix of 60 forward primers for TCR Vbeta segments and 13 reverse primers for TCR Jbeta segments. Amplification of the CDR3 region of rearranged TCR beta genes was performed with a multiplex PCR assay on genomic DNA. Amplified TCR beta libraries were sequenced as 87-base-pair reads on the Illumina HiSeq System. From the authors' description of their analysis: Across the roughly 600 repertoires, a later analysis counted 80 million or so unique TCR beta chains, some 11 million of which were shared by at least two donors. A nearest-neighbor algorithm error-corrected the raw reads and collapsed the reads into unique sequences, merging closely related sequences to remove PCR and sequencing errors. Alignment of CDR3 sequences to IMGT reference sequences was used to assign V, D and J gene segments. For a sequence to be retained, at least a six-nucleotide match to both a V gene segment and a J gene segment was required. Rearrangements were called productive when the CDR3 lacked stop codons and stayed in frame with V and J; all others were non-productive. CDR3 was defined by IMGT convention, running from the second conserved V-encoded cysteine to the conserved J-encoded phenylalanine. The earlier analysis of about 530 of the donors excluded any sequence lacking an unambiguous match to a single V gene segment. In an earlier analysis of 450 to 700 of the donors, V segments were called functional above 56.7% productive rearrangements and were called segregating when the between-donor standard deviation exceeded 5%. A statistical classification framework was built to diagnose cytomegalovirus status from the catalog of TCR beta chain sequences. V and J gene assignment, in a later analysis, came from comparing TCR nucleotide sequences with IMGT/GENE-DB human TR gene sequences. A later analysis assigned CDR3 sequences and most-parsimonious VDJ recombination scenarios with the TCRdist pipeline. In a later analysis, each TCR beta chain was defined by its CDR3 amino acid sequence together with its V-gene family, and reads lacking a unique V-gene family were excluded. As a way to deal with suspected cross-contamination and a sequencing artifact, a later analysis dropped hundreds of nucleotide sequences that were highly shared and had low generation probability. A later analysis calculated a clonal expansion index for each public chain from normalized within-repertoire ranks of inferred template counts. Generation probabilities in a later analysis came from a VDJ recombination model fitted to out-of-frame rearrangements, and those results were checked against IGoR. Hypergeometric tests were used in a later analysis to score TCR-TCR, TCR-HLA and TCR-CMV co-occurrence, with a repertoire-size bias correction applied to the TCR pairs. In a later analysis, false discovery rates were estimated by permuting HLA or CMV assignments 20 times. In a later analysis, co-occurring TCRs were grouped using DBSCAN, and TCRdist sequence similarity was added for clustering within HLA-allele-positive subsets. Co-occurrence clustering excluded repertoires with fewer than 30,000 or more than 120,000 public chains, plus five with anomalous nucleotide sharing. What TCRdb holds here is the immuneACCESS table cut down to in-frame rearrangements. Part of the clones is not present; checked against another copy, under half of the missing clones reflect an unresolved V gene, and the others are unexplained. V, J and clone size were drawn from that table, and D and trimming were deduced from the DNA. This sample gives around 170,000 clones in total; more than 75% of them show up just once. 0.7% to 0.95% of the sample goes to the ten largest clones.

The TCR comes from a woman aged 18-30 years in good health and CMV-seronegative. The chain couples TRBV27 to TRBJ2-2, with 8 middle bases fitting TRBD2. Sequenced material: PBMCs. The CDR3 is CASSPGLAGTGELFF. Read as DNA, the sequence is TGTGCCAGCAGTCCAGGACTAGCTGGGACCGGGGAGCTGTTTTTT.